One T cell receptor (beta chain) is described in this entry. This entry comes from a study of blood T cell repertoires in COVID-19. For the study at large: Samples of COVID-19 (acute and convalescent) were obtained from the United States, Italy and Spain. From T cells, B-cell-depleted T cells, or PBMCs came the material, which was cDNA or gDNA.

In the original workflow: Cell counts per sample came from amplifying reference gene primers. Some clones are missing from TCRdb's copy, which holds only in-frame ones; the method was immunoSEQ multiplex PCR. V and J calls and clone size are those listed in that table; D and trimming were worked out from the DNA. The table includes some 220,000 clones, 80% to 85% detected once. The sequence came from a woman older than 75 with active or convalescent COVID-19. Sequencing was performed on peripheral blood.

The CDR3 here is CASSQVRGSEAFF. The DNA of the CDR3 is TGCGCCAGCAGCCAGGTCAGGGGATCTGAAGCTTTCTTT. This sequence joins TRBV4-3 and TRBJ1-1; D perhaps matches TRBD1 (6 bases). Germline lookup yields CDR1 LGHNA and CDR2 YSLEER. CDR3 length equals 13 residues. V was trimmed by 3 bases and J by 6 bases, leaving 11 bases between them.